This T cell receptor (beta chain) was sequenced in a study of Tregs in tolerant kidney transplant recipients. Study-wide findings and caveats: The small number of patients limits these findings pending further validation. This study did not directly address biological reproducibility. Antigen-driven expansion was suggested because donor-specific Tregs expanded more than all Tregs in tolerant patients.

About this clone itself: Its antigen is unidentified.

Sequencing was performed with immunoSEQ multiplex PCR; in TCRdb, only in-frame clones are kept and a portion is missing. The sample records fewer than 95,000 clones, roughly 93% being singletons. Mixed chimerism was transient after nonmyeloablative marrow transplants from related graft donors. CDR3 size: 12 residues. Germline CDR1 SGHTA, CDR2 FQGNSA. The V gene lost 11 bases and the J gene lost 7 bases, with 15 bases spanning the gap. Material: CD4+ T cells from blood (PBMCs), obtained 12 months after the transplant. The chain recombines TRBV7-2 with TRBJ2-1; unclear D gene. This receptor was identified in a human patient who received a combined kidney and bone marrow transplant. The graft donor may be the source of some T cells. The CDR3 region has the DNA TGTGCCGGCCACTCGGGTGTGAATGAGCAGTTCTTC. Its protein product is CAGHSGVNEQFF.